This TCR beta chain was observed in a study of cytomegalovirus exposure and HLA in healthy donors. This CDR3 region has 18 residues. After removal of 0 bases from V and 0 bases from J, the junction contained 6 bases not matched to a gene. Germline CDR1 reads SGHVS; CDR2 reads FQNEAQ. Study conclusions and caveats: The classifier reportedly diagnosed cytomegalovirus status with high sensitivity and specificity. Rarity held for most TCR sequences, but there were some public TCRs that occurred in many donors. It was approximately 150 TCR beta chains that were listed as cytomegalovirus-associated. In vitro work confirmed that a few CMV-associated chains recognize CMV antigens.

Note on this clone: As yet, its antigen is unknown.

TCRdb's table, derived via immunoSEQ multiplex PCR, lists solely in-frame clones and lacks some. The data contain under 200,000 clones, 91% of them singletons. The rearrangement joins TRBV7-8 to TRBJ2-7; 12 bases are a match to TRBD2. Sequenced sample: PBMCs. The TCR originated in a woman between 18 and 29 years old in good health and CMV-seropositive. CDR3 sequence reads: CASSLARLAGDSSYEQYF. In DNA form, the CDR3 reads TGTGCCAGCAGCTTAGCGCGACTAGCGGGAGATTCCTCCTACGAGCAGTACTTC.